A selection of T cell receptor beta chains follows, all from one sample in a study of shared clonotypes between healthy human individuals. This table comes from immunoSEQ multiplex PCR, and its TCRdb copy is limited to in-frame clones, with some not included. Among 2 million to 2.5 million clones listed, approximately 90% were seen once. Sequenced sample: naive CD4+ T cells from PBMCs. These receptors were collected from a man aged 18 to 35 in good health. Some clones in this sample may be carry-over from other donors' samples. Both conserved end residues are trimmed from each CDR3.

cdr3_aa: ASSSQWGSVADTQY
v_call: TRBV28
cdr3_length: 14
j_call: TRBJ2-3

cdr3_aa: ASSELPMEDQPQH
v_call: TRBV6-1
cdr3_length: 13
j_call: TRBJ1-5

cdr3_aa: ASSPEPGRLHYGYT
v_call: TRBV4-1
cdr3_length: 14
j_call: TRBJ1-2

cdr3_aa: ASSQGLSGNTIY
v_call: TRBV7-2
cdr3_length: 12
j_call: TRBJ1-3

cdr3_aa: ASITSGSAGNEQF
v_call: TRBV6-6
cdr3_length: 13
j_call: TRBJ2-1

cdr3_aa: ASSFLRSAF
v_call: TRBV28
cdr3_length: 9
j_call: TRBJ1-1

cdr3_aa: ASSYGRGMNTEAF
v_call: TRBV6-6
cdr3_length: 13
j_call: TRBJ1-1

cdr3_aa: AGSAGPNTGELF
v_call: TRBV7-7
cdr3_length: 12
j_call: TRBJ2-2

cdr3_aa: SARGQGEQF
v_call: TRBV20-1
cdr3_length: 9
j_call: TRBJ2-1

cdr3_aa: ASSESSTIY
v_call: TRBV6-1
cdr3_length: 9
j_call: TRBJ1-3

cdr3_aa: ASSGEVAAGGELF
v_call: TRBV2
cdr3_length: 13
j_call: TRBJ2-2

cdr3_aa: ASSLVERDKNIQY
v_call: TRBV27
cdr3_length: 13
j_call: TRBJ2-4

cdr3_aa: ASSLAQDEKLF
v_call: TRBV28
cdr3_length: 11
j_call: TRBJ1-4

cdr3_aa: ASSSIAGGQSEQF
v_call: TRBV5-1
cdr3_length: 13
j_call: TRBJ2-1

cdr3_aa: ASSQILDTGELF
v_call: TRBV4-3
cdr3_length: 12
j_call: TRBJ2-2

cdr3_aa: ASSPLLAGGTDTQY
v_call: TRBV18
cdr3_length: 14
j_call: TRBJ2-3

cdr3_aa: ASTTDSWGVVRTEAF
v_call: TRBV19
cdr3_length: 15
j_call: TRBJ1-1

cdr3_aa: ASSLVGRETQY
v_call: TRBV5-1
cdr3_length: 11
j_call: TRBJ2-5

cdr3_aa: ASSFSILGNTIY
v_call: TRBV7-2
cdr3_length: 12
j_call: TRBJ1-3

cdr3_aa: ASSVQALYGYT
v_call: TRBV6-1
cdr3_length: 11
j_call: TRBJ1-2

cdr3_aa: ASSLAGAGANVLT
v_call: TRBV5-5
cdr3_length: 13
j_call: TRBJ2-6

cdr3_aa: ASSTTSANTGELF
v_call: TRBV9
cdr3_length: 13
j_call: TRBJ2-2

cdr3_aa: ASSVVGTADTQY
v_call: TRBV9
cdr3_length: 12
j_call: TRBJ2-3

cdr3_aa: ASSPTHHRRVRYGYT
v_call: TRBV12-1
cdr3_length: 15
j_call: TRBJ1-2

cdr3_aa: ASSDMAGVYGYT
v_call: TRBV2
cdr3_length: 12
j_call: TRBJ1-2

cdr3_aa: ASSPDRASGANVLT
v_call: TRBV18
cdr3_length: 14
j_call: TRBJ2-6

cdr3_aa: ASSPNTGELF
v_call: TRBV7-9
cdr3_length: 10
j_call: TRBJ2-2

cdr3_aa: ASSPQGGDRDEQF
v_call: TRBV5-1
cdr3_length: 13
j_call: TRBJ2-1

cdr3_aa: ASSPSPGNSGANVLT
v_call: TRBV28
cdr3_length: 15
j_call: TRBJ2-6

cdr3_aa: ASSPGQGRQETQY
v_call: TRBV19
cdr3_length: 13
j_call: TRBJ2-5

cdr3_aa: ASSVGDSIDTQY
v_call: TRBV10-1
cdr3_length: 12
j_call: TRBJ2-3

cdr3_aa: ASSRGTSNSGANVLT
v_call: TRBV6-4
cdr3_length: 15
j_call: TRBJ2-6

cdr3_aa: ASSPRQGGSGANVLT
v_call: TRBV27
cdr3_length: 15
j_call: TRBJ2-6

cdr3_aa: ASSVDRASYNEQF
v_call: TRBV2
cdr3_length: 13
j_call: TRBJ2-1

cdr3_aa: ASSLGVNQPQH
v_call: TRBV2
cdr3_length: 11
j_call: TRBJ1-5

cdr3_aa: ASSLLGTSHGETQY
v_call: TRBV5-1
cdr3_length: 14
j_call: TRBJ2-5

cdr3_aa: ASSSLTTSTTGEQY
v_call: TRBV7-8
cdr3_length: 14
j_call: TRBJ2-7

cdr3_aa: ASSPAGLAGGETQY
v_call: TRBV13
cdr3_length: 14
j_call: TRBJ2-5

cdr3_aa: ASSLVDRATEAF
v_call: TRBV7-9
cdr3_length: 12
j_call: TRBJ1-1

cdr3_aa: ASSGGSTNEKLF
v_call: TRBV9
cdr3_length: 12
j_call: TRBJ1-4

cdr3_aa: ACFKGYGYT
v_call: TRBV30
cdr3_length: 9
j_call: TRBJ1-2

cdr3_aa: ASSSRADSPGYT
v_call: TRBV11-2
cdr3_length: 12
j_call: TRBJ1-2

cdr3_aa: ASSRDFRSGGYT
v_call: TRBV6-1
cdr3_length: 12
j_call: TRBJ1-2

cdr3_aa: ASSLTGLIPNYGYT
v_call: TRBV5-1
cdr3_length: 14
j_call: TRBJ1-2

cdr3_aa: ASSQDGYPGNTIY
v_call: TRBV7-3
cdr3_length: 13
j_call: TRBJ1-3

cdr3_aa: ASSSTGQGGEKLF
v_call: TRBV5-1
cdr3_length: 13
j_call: TRBJ1-4

cdr3_aa: ASRMRQGGEAF
v_call: TRBV19
cdr3_length: 11
j_call: TRBJ1-1

cdr3_aa: ASSPSTGGNQPQH
v_call: TRBV11-2
cdr3_length: 13
j_call: TRBJ1-5

cdr3_aa: ASTSLGKSDYGYT
v_call: TRBV6-5
cdr3_length: 13
j_call: TRBJ1-2

cdr3_aa: ASSFSAGTDTQY
v_call: TRBV7-9
cdr3_length: 12
j_call: TRBJ2-3

cdr3_aa: ASSLSRGVETQY
v_call: TRBV5-8
cdr3_length: 12
j_call: TRBJ2-5

cdr3_aa: ASSQAIGGAYEQY
v_call: TRBV4-1
cdr3_length: 13
j_call: TRBJ2-7

cdr3_aa: ASRIPLAGDTDTQY
v_call: TRBV6-6
cdr3_length: 14
j_call: TRBJ2-3

cdr3_aa: ASSETLAGNYNEQF
v_call: TRBV6-1
cdr3_length: 14
j_call: TRBJ2-1

cdr3_aa: ASQGITEAF
v_call: TRBV6-5
cdr3_length: 9
j_call: TRBJ1-1

cdr3_aa: ASSEATRNTIY
v_call: TRBV18
cdr3_length: 11
j_call: TRBJ1-3

cdr3_aa: ASSVRQGTEAF
v_call: TRBV7-3
cdr3_length: 11
j_call: TRBJ1-1

cdr3_aa: ASSADRGVTEAF
v_call: TRBV6-1
cdr3_length: 12
j_call: TRBJ1-1

cdr3_aa: ASSPTGVSPLH
v_call: TRBV11-1
cdr3_length: 11
j_call: TRBJ1-6

cdr3_aa: AISEGLAPYNEQF
v_call: TRBV10-3
cdr3_length: 13
j_call: TRBJ2-1